The present T cell receptor beta chain was sequenced within a study of control samples from healthy donors and cancer patients. TCRdb's table, derived via immunoSEQ multiplex PCR, lists solely in-frame clones and lacks some. The sample has some 140,000 clones, roughly 94% seen once. CDR3 length: 13 residues. Germline CDR1 is SGHDT and CDR2 is YYEEEE. Trimming cost V 4 bases and J 4 bases; bases outside gene matches: 3. This sequence was found in a man in his 60s with colorectal cancer. The chain uses TRBV5-6 and TRBJ1-2; TRBD1 agrees at 8 bases. Sequences were obtained from PBMCs. The CDR3 sequence is CASSDRGAYGYTF. CDR3 in DNA: TGTGCCAGCAGCGACAGGGGCGCCTATGGCTACACCTTC.